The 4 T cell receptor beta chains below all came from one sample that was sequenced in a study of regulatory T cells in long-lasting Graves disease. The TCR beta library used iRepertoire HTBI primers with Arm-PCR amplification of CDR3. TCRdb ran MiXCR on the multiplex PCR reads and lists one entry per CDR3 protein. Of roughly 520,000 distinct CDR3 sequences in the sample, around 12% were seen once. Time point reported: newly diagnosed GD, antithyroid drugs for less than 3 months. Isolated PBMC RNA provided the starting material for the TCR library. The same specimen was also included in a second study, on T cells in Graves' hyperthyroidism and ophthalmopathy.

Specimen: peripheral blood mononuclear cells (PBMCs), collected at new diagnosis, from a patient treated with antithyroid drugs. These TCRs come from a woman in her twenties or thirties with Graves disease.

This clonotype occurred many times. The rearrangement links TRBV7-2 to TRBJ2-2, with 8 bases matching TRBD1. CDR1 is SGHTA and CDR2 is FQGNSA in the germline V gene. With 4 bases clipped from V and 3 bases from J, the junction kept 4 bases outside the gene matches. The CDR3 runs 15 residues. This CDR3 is CASSSGQAYTGELFF. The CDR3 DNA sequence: TGTGCCAGCAGCTCGGGACAGGCCTACACCGGGGAGCTGTTTTTT.

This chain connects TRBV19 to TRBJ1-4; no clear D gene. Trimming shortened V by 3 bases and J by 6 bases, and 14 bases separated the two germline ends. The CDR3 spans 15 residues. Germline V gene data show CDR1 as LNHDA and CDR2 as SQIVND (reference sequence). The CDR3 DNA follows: TGTGCCAGTAGTATGCAGAGCCTGCAACATGAAAAACTGTTTTTT. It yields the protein CASSMQSLQHEKLFF. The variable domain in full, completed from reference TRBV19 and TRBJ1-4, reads DGGITQSPKYLFRKEGQNVTLSCEQNLNHDAMYWYRQDPGQGLRLIYYSQIVNDFQKGDIAEGYSVSREKKESFPLTVTSAQKNPTAFYLCASSMQSLQHEKLFFGSGTQLSVL.

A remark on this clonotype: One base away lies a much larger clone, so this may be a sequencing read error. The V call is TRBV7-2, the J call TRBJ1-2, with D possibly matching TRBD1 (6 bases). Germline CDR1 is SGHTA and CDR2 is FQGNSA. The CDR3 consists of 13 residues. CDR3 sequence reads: CASGGQLNYGHTF. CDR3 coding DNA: TGTGCCAGCGGTGGACAGCTGAACTATGGCCACACCTTC.

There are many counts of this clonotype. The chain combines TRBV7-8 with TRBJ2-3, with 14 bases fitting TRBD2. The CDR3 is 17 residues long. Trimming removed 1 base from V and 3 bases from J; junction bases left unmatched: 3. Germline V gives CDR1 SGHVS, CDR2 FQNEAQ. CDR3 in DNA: TGTGCCAGCAGCTTAGTAGGGACTAGCGGGAGTACAGATACGCAGTATTTT. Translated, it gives CASSLVGTSGSTDTQYF.